The rows below give T cell receptor beta chains drawn from one sample of a study of control samples from healthy donors and cancer patients. Only in-frame clones appear in the TCRdb table, and some are missing; sequencing was by immunoSEQ multiplex PCR. The sample lists 65,000 to 70,000 clones; approximately 84% were seen once. The sequencing input was PBMCs. These receptors were collected from a woman in her fifties or sixties with lung cancer. Each CDR3 is given with its conserved first and last residue. D genes are given only for firm matches. Clone size is not always given. Where it is, it says once, few, many or a class for expanded clones.

D gene: TRBD1
J gene: TRBJ2-5
clone size: .
V gene: TRBV14
CDR3 DNA: TGTGCCAGCAGCTTATGGACAGGGGGTGACCAAGAGACCCAGTACTTC
CDR3 protein: CASSLWTGGDQETQYF

D gene: .
J gene: TRBJ1-2
clone size: once
V gene: TRBV30
CDR3 DNA: TGTGCCTCCGGACAGAACTATGGCTACACCTTC
CDR3 protein: CASGQNYGYTF

D gene: .
J gene: TRBJ1-1
clone size: .
V gene: TRBV6-5
CDR3 DNA: TGTGCCAGCAATCCGACAGGATTGATTACTGAAGCTTTCTTT
CDR3 protein: CASNPTGLITEAFF

D gene: .
J gene: TRBJ2-7
clone size: .
V gene: TRBV7-2
CDR3 DNA: TGTGCCAGCAGCTTAGGCAGGAACTCCTACGAGCAGTACTTC
CDR3 protein: CASSLGRNSYEQYF

D gene: .
J gene: TRBJ1-1
clone size: .
V gene: TRBV12-2
CDR3 DNA: TGTGCAAGTCGCTTATTACATCGACAGGGGGGGAACACTGAAGCTTTCTTT
CDR3 protein: CASRLLHRQGGNTEAFF

D gene: .
J gene: TRBJ1-1
clone size: .
V gene: TRBV24-1
CDR3 DNA: TGTGCCACCAGTCCCCAAGGGGGGATAGGAGCTTTCTTT
CDR3 protein: CATSPQGGIGAFF

D gene: .
J gene: TRBJ1-1
clone size: .
V gene: TRBV5-4
CDR3 DNA: TGTGCCAGCAGCTTGTATCAGGGGCGGAATCCCACTGAAGCTTTCTTT
CDR3 protein: CASSLYQGRNPTEAFF

D gene: .
J gene: TRBJ2-6
clone size: .
V gene: TRBV4-1
CDR3 DNA: TGCGCCAGCAGCCAAGGACAGTACGGGGCCAACGTCCTGACTTTC
CDR3 protein: CASSQGQYGANVLTF

D gene: TRBD1
J gene: TRBJ1-2
clone size: few
V gene: TRBV27
CDR3 DNA: TGTGCCAGCAGTCCCGGACAGGGTGGTCATGGCTACACCTTC
CDR3 protein: CASSPGQGGHGYTF

D gene: .
J gene: TRBJ2-2
clone size: few
V gene: TRBV29-1
CDR3 DNA: TGCAGCGTTGAGGGCACAGGGCTCACCGGGGAGCTGTTTTTT
CDR3 protein: CSVEGTGLTGELFF

D gene: .
J gene: TRBJ1-5
clone size: .
V gene: TRBV12-5
CDR3 DNA: TGTGCTAGTGGTTTGGTGGGGGTCGGTGATCAGCCCCAGCATTTT
CDR3 protein: CASGLVGVGDQPQHF

D gene: .
J gene: TRBJ1-3
clone size: .
V gene: TRBV6-5
CDR3 DNA: TGTGCCAGCAGTCCTAGGGTGGAGGGAAACACCATATATTTT
CDR3 protein: CASSPRVEGNTIYF

D gene: .
J gene: TRBJ1-1
clone size: .
V gene: TRBV29-1
CDR3 DNA: TGCAGCGTTGCCCACTTCGAAGCTTTCTTT
CDR3 protein: CSVAHFEAFF